This TCR beta chain originates from a study of blood T cell repertoires in COVID-19. Assay used: immunoSEQ multiplex PCR; TCRdb lists only in-frame clones, some missing. Counted here are under 450,000 clones, around 87% occurring once; the ten biggest clones make up 1% to 1.5%. This CDR3 spans 14 amino acids. Germline CDR1 is ENHRY and CDR2 is SYGVKD. V gave up 10 bases and J gave up 4 bases, with 19 bases separating them. Participants reported their clinical history, and cohort assignment relied on those reports. The specimen was PBMCs or T cells enriched from blood (not recorded which). V is TRBV10-3 and J is TRBJ1-2, with D possibly matching TRBD1 (6 bases). The receptor was derived from a man in his thirties or forties who had recovered from COVID-19. Here the CDR3 reads CATTQGPTFYGYTF. DNA of the CDR3: TGTGCCACGACGCAGGGGCCTACCTTCTATGGCTACACCTTC.